Many counts were recorded for the clone carrying this TCR beta chain. The antigen remains unidentified. PBMCs numbering 2 million and stored at -80 C yielded the unsorted libraries. These data belong to a study of neurological immune-mediated disorders. The method for making cDNA was 5'RACE, and it used 10-nucleotide random UMIs. In each sequencing run, over 170 million TCR-beta sequences were generated from 15-18 subjects. TCRdb processed the 5' RACE reads anew with MiXCR; each CDR3 protein has one entry. Of about 50,000 distinct CDR3 sequences detected, 10% to 13% appear once; the ten largest clones hold about 5.2%. Regarding the study as a whole: None of the CDR3 amino acid sequences in expanded clones turned up in more than one subject, which points to private repertoires in all groups.

The sequenced sample was PBMCs. The source of this sequence is a man aged 65 to 85 with HTLV-1-associated myelopathy (HAM/TSP).

The CDR3 here is CASSFAPGQETQYF. The CDR3 nucleotides read TGCGCCAGCAGCTTCGCCCCGGGACAAGAGACCCAGTACTTC. The chain carries TRBV5-1 and TRBJ2-5; D may be TRBD2 (5 bases). Trimming left V 2 bases short and J 2 bases short, with 10 bases between. CDR1 is SGHRS and CDR2 is YFSETQ in the germline V gene. The CDR3 consists of 14 residues.